The next 23 T cell receptor beta chains were all read from a single sample in a study of T cells after yellow fever vaccination. Each CDR3 protein gets one entry after TCRdb re-called the 5' RACE reads with MiXCR. The table includes about 340,000 distinct CDR3 sequences, under 5% detected once. Specimen: PBMCs, collected 5 days after the yellow fever booster vaccination. Every receptor here comes from a man aged 18-30 years who received the YFV17D yellow fever vaccine.

The genes are TRBV18 and TRBJ2-1; D is ambiguous. Trimming pared 0 bases from V and 5 bases from J, leaving 5 bases between. The CDR3 is 13 residues long. The V gene's germline CDR1 is KGHSH and CDR2 LQKENI. The CDR3 spells CASSPPGNNEQFF. CDR3 nucleotides: TGTGCCAGCTCACCACCGGGGAACAATGAGCAGTTCTTC.

The chain employs TRBV12-3 or TRBV12-4 and TRBJ2-5; the D gene is possibly TRBD2 (5 bases). The CDR3 is made up of 14 amino acids. Trimming stripped 6 bases from V and 5 bases from J, with 16 bases between. The CDR3 loop reads CASRPGFSGETQYF. The DNA of the CDR3 is TGTGCCAGCAGACCGGGGTTCTCCGGGGAGACCCAGTACTTC.

The V and J genes are TRBV13 and TRBJ2-7; the match to TRBD1 covers 7 bases. J lost 5 bases, V lost 5 bases, and 9 bases had no gene match. CDR1 is PRHDT, CDR2 FYEKMQ, per germline (reference sequence). There are 14 residues in the CDR3. The CDR3 DNA follows: TGTGCCAGCAGCCCACGGACAGGATGGGACGAGCAGTACGTC. The encoded protein is CASSPRTGWDEQYV.

This clonotype was counted only a few times. CDR3 sequence reads: CASSLSGPQPQHF. The CDR3 nucleotides are TGCGCCAGCAGCTTAAGCGGCCCTCAGCCCCAGCATTTT. The chain uses TRBV5-1 and TRBJ1-5; D is undetermined. The CDR3 covers 13 residues. CDR1 and CDR2 from the germline V gene are SGHRS and YFSETQ. V shed 2 bases and J shed 6 bases, with 9 bases lying between them.

The rearrangement joins TRBV10-3 to TRBJ2-7; D unclear. Germline lookup yields CDR1 ENHRY and CDR2 SYGVKD. This CDR3 spans 11 amino acids. Trimming removed 2 bases from V and 6 bases from J, with 5 bases in between. The CDR3: CAISEGGEQYV. As DNA, the CDR3 is TGTGCCATCAGTGAGGGCGGCGAGCAGTACGTC.

This clonotype was counted many times. The gene calls are TRBV4-2 and TRBJ1-1, with 7 bases lining up with TRBD1. Germline V gene data show CDR1 as LGHNA and CDR2 as YNFKEQ. The CDR3 is 14 residues long. The ends lost 5 bases at V and 6 bases at J; junction bases unmatched: 9. CDR3 DNA: TGTGCCAGCAGCGCATTCGCCACAGGGGCTGAAGCTTTCTTT. It translates to CASSAFATGAEAFF.

The sample holds a few counts of this clonotype. The chain links TRBV12-3 or TRBV12-4 to TRBJ2-3, with D possibly matching TRBD2 (6 bases). The germline V and J ends were trimmed by 5 bases and 8 bases, with 14 bases remaining between them. CDR3 length: 13 residues. The CDR3 DNA follows: TGTGCCAGCAGTCCCGGGCCGCGGGGTACGCAGTATTTT. Translation gives CASSPGPRGTQYF.

This clonotype was detected a few times. The rearrangement uses TRBV12-3 or TRBV12-4 and TRBJ1-1, with D hard to call. The V end was cut by 5 bases, the J end by 1 base, with 8 bases between. The CDR3 runs 13 residues. The CDR3 region has the DNA TGTGCCAGCAGTAGGACTGCGAACACTGAAGCTTTCTTT. Translated: CASSRTANTEAFF.

This clonotype was picked up many times. The V and J genes are TRBV7-8 and TRBJ2-7, with D perhaps being TRBD1 or TRBD2 (5 bases each). Between the trimmed V and J ends, which lost 5 bases and 0 bases, there was a span of 8 bases. This CDR3 has 13 amino acids. Germline CDR1 SGHVS, CDR2 FQNEAQ. DNA of the CDR3: TGTGCCAGCAGCGAGGGACCCTCCTACGAGCAGTACTTC. This translates into CASSEGPSYEQYF.

CDR3 region: CASSYSIGSYEQYF. The CDR3 DNA reads TGTGCCAGCAGTTACTCGATTGGGTCCTACGAGCAGTACTTC. This chain links TRBV6-2 or TRBV6-3 with TRBJ2-7; D is undetermined. The CDR3 loop spans 14 amino acids. Deletions cut 0 bases from V and 1 base from J, with 7 bases between. Germline loops: CDR1 MNHEY, CDR2 SVGEGT.

Many counts were recorded for this clonotype. The rearrangement links TRBV28 to TRBJ2-2; D ambiguous. Trimming left V 6 bases short and J 4 bases short, with 18 bases between. The germline V gene encodes CDR1 MDHEN and CDR2 SYDVKM. The CDR3 has 16 residues. The CDR3 DNA follows: TGTGCCAGCAGGCACCGATTTAACAGACCCACCGGGGAGCTGTTTTTT. It encodes CASRHRFNRPTGELFF.

This clonotype appeared many times. V is TRBV7-9 and J is TRBJ2-7; D is perhaps TRBD2 (6 bases). Germline V lookup: CDR1 SEHNR, CDR2 FQNEAQ (reference sequence). V was pared by 5 bases and J by 5 bases, with 19 bases between. The CDR3 sequence is 15 residues long. The CDR3 sequence: CASSHLGGYPDEQYV. For the CDR3, the DNA is TGTGCCAGCAGCCACCTGGGGGGATATCCTGACGAGCAGTACGTC.

This clonotype has just a few counts. J is TRBJ2-7 and V is TRBV4-2; 9 nucleotides agree with TRBD1. Germline lookup yields CDR1 LGHNA and CDR2 YNFKEQ. V trimming: 4 bases; J trimming: 4 bases; junction bases outside the gene matches: 2. The CDR3 covers 13 residues. The CDR3 spells CASSRGQGYEQYF. Here the CDR3 DNA reads TGTGCCAGCAGCCGGGGACAGGGTTACGAGCAGTACTTC.

This clonotype was recorded many times. This chain links TRBV4-2 with TRBJ1-5, with TRBD1 as a possible D gene (5 bases). CDR3 length equals 14 residues. V lost 0 bases and J 7 bases, leaving 10 bases between the germline ends. Per germline, CDR1 LGHNA and CDR2 YNFKEQ. The CDR3 DNA is TGTGCCAGCAGCCAAGAGTGGGGCGGCCAGCCCCAGCATTTT. It yields the protein CASSQEWGGQPQHF.

This clonotype was seen ten or more times. The V gene is TRBV12-3 or TRBV12-4, the J gene TRBJ1-5; 7 bases align to TRBD1. V shed 5 bases and J 6 bases; nucleotides not matched to a gene: 4. CDR3 length: 13 residues. The CDR3: CASSVGQFQPQHF. As DNA, the CDR3 is TGTGCCAGCAGTGTGGGACAGTTTCAGCCCCAGCATTTT.

The table lists this clonotype with many counts. The genes are TRBV7-9 and TRBJ1-1; D possibly corresponds to TRBD1 (6 bases). Germline V gene sequence: CDR1 SEHNR, CDR2 FQNEAQ (reference sequence). V was shortened by 3 bases and J by 3 bases, with 20 bases between the two germline ends. This CDR3 spans 17 amino acids. CDR3 sequence reads: CASSFPRLGGRDTEAFF. Written as DNA, the CDR3 is TGTGCCAGCAGCTTCCCCCGACTCGGGGGCAGGGACACTGAAGCTTTCTTT.

This clonotype turned up a few times. This chain uses TRBV20-1 with TRBJ2-1; 7 bases line up with TRBD1. V was pared by 7 bases and J by 2 bases, with 8 bases of the junction left unmatched. This CDR3 is built from 14 residues. Germline V gene data show CDR1 as DFQATT and CDR2 as SNEGSKA (reference sequence). CDR3 sequence (DNA): TGCAGTGTCCCAGGGGACAGCCCCTACAATGAGCAGTTCTTC. The encoded protein is CSVPGDSPYNEQFF.

The rearrangement joins TRBV7-2 to TRBJ1-2, with D unclear. CDR3 length: 14 residues. CDR1 and CDR2 from the germline V gene are SGHTA and FQGNSA. V dropped 2 bases and J dropped 8 bases, with 15 bases sitting between them. CDR3 bases: TGTGCCAGCAGCTTACCATACATGGCGGGCGGCTACACCTTC. Its protein product is CASSLPYMAGGYTF.

This clonotype was observed many times. In nucleotides, the CDR3 is TGCGCCAGCAGCCAAGTCACCGGGGCGTCCGGGGAGCTGTTTTTT. Translating gives CASSQVTGASGELFF. The V and J genes are TRBV4-3 and TRBJ2-2; D tentatively fits TRBD1 or TRBD2 (5 bases each). V was shortened by 1 base and J by 6 bases, with 12 bases between the two germline ends. The CDR3 is made up of 15 amino acids. CDR1 and CDR2 from the germline V gene are LGHNA and YSLEER.

This clonotype appeared a few times. This chain joins TRBV29-1 and TRBJ1-1, with a possible D match to TRBD1 (6 bases). The CDR3 totals 15 residues. Trimming took off 3 bases at V and 9 bases at J, with 23 bases between the two ends. CDR1 SQVTM and CDR2 ANQGSEA come from the germline V gene. Here the CDR3 reads CSVDPGTGKKGKAFF. The CDR3 DNA sequence: TGCAGCGTTGATCCCGGCACAGGGAAAAAGGGCAAAGCTTTCTTT.

This clonotype occurred a few times. The V and J genes are TRBV7-2 and TRBJ2-3, with D unclear. Germline V gene lookup returns CDR1 SGHTA and CDR2 FQGNSA. The germline V and J ends were trimmed by 3 bases and 0 bases, with 13 bases remaining between them. This CDR3 contains 16 residues. In DNA, the CDR3 is TGTGCCAGCAGCTTCCACTCCGCCGAAAGCACAGATACGCAGTATTTT. This codes for CASSFHSAESTDTQYF.

This rearrangement joins TRBV19 to TRBJ2-5; no firm D call. The ends were cut back, 1 base at V and 0 bases at J, with 9 bases in the middle. The germline gives CDR1 LNHDA, CDR2 SQIVND (reference sequence). The CDR3 is 15 amino acids. The CDR3 coding sequence is TGTGCCAGTAGTATAGGCGGACGGGACCAAGAGACCCAGTACTTC. Translating gives CASSIGGRDQETQYF.

This clonotype was counted ten times or more. V and J are TRBV4-1 and TRBJ1-4; tentatively, D is TRBD1 (6 bases). The length of the CDR3 is 15 residues. In germline, CDR1 is MGHRA, CDR2 YSYEKL. V gave up 3 bases and J gave up 2 bases, with 10 bases separating them. The CDR3 sequence is CASSQGTGTNEKLFF. In DNA form, the CDR3 reads TGCGCCAGCAGCCAGGGTACAGGGACTAATGAAAAACTGTTTTTT.